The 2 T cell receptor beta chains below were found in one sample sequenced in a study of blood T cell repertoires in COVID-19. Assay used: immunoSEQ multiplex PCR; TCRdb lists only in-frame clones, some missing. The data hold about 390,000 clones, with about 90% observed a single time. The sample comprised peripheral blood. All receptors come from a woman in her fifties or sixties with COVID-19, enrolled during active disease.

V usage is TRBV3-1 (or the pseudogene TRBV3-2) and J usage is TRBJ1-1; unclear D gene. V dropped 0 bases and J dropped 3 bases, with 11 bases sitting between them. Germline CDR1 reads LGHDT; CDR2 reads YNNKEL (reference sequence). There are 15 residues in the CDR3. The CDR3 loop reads CASSQEWGGDTEAFF. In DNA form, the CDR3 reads TGTGCCAGCAGCCAAGAATGGGGAGGCGACACTGAAGCTTTCTTT.

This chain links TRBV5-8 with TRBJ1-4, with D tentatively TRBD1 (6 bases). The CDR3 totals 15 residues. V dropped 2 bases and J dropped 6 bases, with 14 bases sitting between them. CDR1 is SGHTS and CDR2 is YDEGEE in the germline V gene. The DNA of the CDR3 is TGTGCCAGCAGCTTCGGACAGTCAGTCGATGAAAAACTGTTTTTT. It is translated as CASSFGQSVDEKLFF. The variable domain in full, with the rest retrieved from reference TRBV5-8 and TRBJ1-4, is EAGVTQSPTHLIKTRGQQATLRCSPISGHTSVYWYQQALGLGLQFLLWYDEGEERNRGNFPPRFSGRQFPNYSSELNVNALELEDSALYLCASSFGQSVDEKLFFGSGTQLSVL.